These T cell receptor beta chains were read from a single sample in a study of CD8 T cells in Susac syndrome. TCRdb processed the immunoSEQ multiplex PCR reads anew with MiXCR; each CDR3 protein has one entry. Among 180,000 or so distinct CDR3 sequences listed, just under 95% were seen once. The sequenced sample was CD4+ T cells from PBMCs. The receptors come from a human donor in good health. Each CDR3 is given with its conserved first and last residue. D genes are given only for firm matches. The size field is filled for only some rows; it gives once, few, many or a size class.

J gene | V gene | D gene | clone size | CDR3 protein | CDR3 DNA
TRBJ2-7 | TRBV7-2 | NA | NA | CASSTTGYEQYF | TGTGCCAGCAGCACGACTGGTTACGAGCAGTACTTC
TRBJ2-3 | TRBV20-1 | NA | once | CSANPGSTDTQYF | TGCAGTGCCAACCCGGGTAGCACAGATACGCAGTATTTT
TRBJ1-3 | TRBV13 | NA | once | CASSRGIRAGNTIYF | TGTGCCAGCAGCCGTGGGATCCGGGCGGGAAACACCATATATTTT
TRBJ1-1 | TRBV18 | NA | NA | CASSQEGTEAFF | TGTGCCAGCTCACAGGAGGGAACTGAAGCTTTCTTT
TRBJ1-4 | TRBV4-3 | NA | NA | CASSQEGRRGINEKLFF | TGCGCCAGCAGCCAAGAAGGAAGGCGGGGGATAAATGAAAAACTGTTTTTT
TRBJ2-7 | TRBV20-1 | TRBD1 | NA | CSARDGGQGTEQYF | TGCAGTGCTAGAGATGGCGGACAGGGCACCGAGCAGTACTTC
TRBJ2-7 | TRBV28 | NA | NA | CASTPPGSGEQYF | TGTGCCAGCACCCCACCAGGTTCCGGCGAGCAGTACTTC
TRBJ2-1 | TRBV5-1 | NA | NA | CASSLAGLNEQFF | TGCGCCAGCAGCTTAGCGGGCTTGAATGAGCAGTTCTTC
TRBJ1-2 | TRBV9 | NA | NA | CASSRDSYGYTF | TGTGCCAGCAGCCGAGACAGCTATGGCTACACCTTC
TRBJ2-3 | TRBV30 | TRBD1 | NA | CAWTPARRTGTQYF | TGTGCCTGGACCCCAGCACGCCGGACAGGGACGCAGTATTTT
TRBJ2-5 | TRBV29-1 | TRBD2 | once | CSVANSGGSETQYF | TGCAGCGTTGCCAATAGCGGGGGATCAGAGACCCAGTACTTC
TRBJ1-6 | TRBV12-3/TRBV12-4 | NA | NA | CASRQLYNSPLHF | TGTGCCAGCAGACAGCTCTATAATTCACCCCTCCACTTT
TRBJ2-6 | TRBV7-2 | NA | once | CASSLQSGAGANVLTF | TGTGCCAGCAGCTTACAATCCGGGGCTGGGGCCAACGTCCTGACTTTC
TRBJ2-3 | TRBV20-1 | NA | NA | CSAGRQALGDTQYF | TGCAGTGCCGGAAGACAGGCCCTTGGGGATACGCAGTATTTT
TRBJ1-6 | TRBV20-1 | NA | once | CSAREAGSNSPLHF | TGCAGTGCTAGAGAGGCGGGATCTAATTCACCCCTCCACTTT
TRBJ2-1 | TRBV18 | NA | NA | CASSPLAPISYNEQFF | TGTGCCAGCTCACCACTAGCCCCCATCTCCTACAATGAGCAGTTCTTC
TRBJ2-1 | TRBV24-1 | NA | NA | CATSDPTRRNEQFF | TGTGCCACCAGTGACCCTACTAGGCGGAATGAGCAGTTCTTC
TRBJ1-2 | TRBV29-1 | TRBD1 | NA | CSGKGQGVGYTF | TGCAGCGGTAAAGGACAGGGGGTTGGCTACACCTTC
TRBJ2-3 | TRBV14 | NA | NA | CASSQGGQITDTQYF | TGTGCCAGCAGCCAAGGCGGACAGATCACAGATACGCAGTATTTT
TRBJ2-1 | TRBV7-2 | NA | NA | CASSSPLYNEQFF | TGTGCCAGCAGCTCCCCCCTATACAATGAGCAGTTCTTC
TRBJ1-5 | TRBV28 | NA | NA | CASLQGPQPQHF | TGTGCCAGTCTACAGGGTCCTCAGCCCCAGCATTTT
TRBJ2-2 | TRBV29-1 | TRBD2 | NA | CSVLRGVNTGELFF | TGCAGCGTTTTGCGGGGGGTTAACACCGGGGAGCTGTTTTTT
TRBJ2-1 | TRBV15 | NA | NA | CATSRVHRDLGGEQFF | TGTGCCACCAGCAGAGTCCACCGGGACTTGGGCGGTGAGCAGTTCTTC
TRBJ1-6 | TRBV18 | NA | NA | CASSPEQPNNSPLHF | TGTGCCAGCTCACCGGAACAGCCCAATAATTCACCCCTCCACTTT
TRBJ1-2 | TRBV30 | NA | NA | CACSGYGYTF | TGTGCCTGTTCTGGTTATGGCTACACCTTC
TRBJ1-1 | TRBV20-1 | NA | NA | CSAHRGRDTEAFF | TGCAGTGCCCACCGGGGCCGGGACACTGAAGCTTTCTTT
TRBJ2-2 | TRBV20-1 | NA | NA | CSVKEGGDSNTGELFF | TGCAGTGTCAAAGAAGGGGGGGACAGTAACACCGGGGAGCTGTTTTTT
TRBJ2-1 | TRBV3-1 | NA | NA | CASSHRGQGLAEQFF | TGTGCCAGCAGCCACCGCGGACAAGGGCTCGCTGAGCAGTTCTTC
TRBJ2-5 | TRBV30 | TRBD2 | NA | CAWNPGLALETQYF | TGTGCCTGGAATCCGGGACTAGCGTTAGAGACCCAGTACTTC
TRBJ2-7 | TRBV13 | TRBD2 | NA | CASSSRTSGGSYEQYF | TGTGCCAGCAGCTCCCGGACTAGCGGGGGGTCCTACGAGCAGTACTTC
TRBJ1-1 | TRBV3-1 | NA | NA | CASSQGTNLDTEAFF | TGTGCCAGCAGCCAGGGGACAAACCTTGACACTGAAGCTTTCTTT
TRBJ2-7 | TRBV3-1 | TRBD1 | NA | CASSPRDRGGEEQYF | TGTGCCAGCAGCCCACGGGACAGGGGAGGTGAGGAGCAGTACTTC
TRBJ2-1 | TRBV3-1 | TRBD2 | NA | CASKDRGGNEQFF | TGTGCCAGCAAGGACCGGGGGGGCAATGAGCAGTTCTTC
TRBJ2-7 | TRBV27 | NA | NA | CASKEPETYEQYF | TGTGCCAGCAAGGAGCCGGAGACATACGAGCAGTACTTC
TRBJ1-2 | TRBV30 | TRBD1 | NA | CAWWATGSGYTF | TGTGCCTGGTGGGCGACAGGGAGTGGCTACACCTTC
TRBJ1-1 | TRBV9 | NA | NA | CASSQAWGTEAFF | TGTGCCAGCTCCCAGGCATGGGGCACTGAAGCTTTCTTT
TRBJ2-6 | TRBV24-1 | NA | NA | CATSDSITSGANVLTF | TGTGCCACCAGTGATTCTATAACTTCTGGGGCCAACGTCCTGACTTTC
TRBJ2-5 | TRBV29-1 | NA | NA | CSVDRNEETQYF | TGCAGCGTTGACAGGAACGAAGAGACCCAGTACTTC
TRBJ2-3 | TRBV20-1 | TRBD2 | NA | CSLSGLAGGTDTQYF | TGCAGTCTTAGCGGACTAGCGGGCGGCACAGATACGCAGTATTTT
TRBJ2-7 | TRBV12-3/TRBV12-4 | TRBD1 | NA | CASTPGQGAYEQYF | TGTGCCAGCACCCCGGGACAGGGGGCCTACGAGCAGTACTTC
TRBJ2-1 | TRBV7-3 | NA | NA | CASSLGRGIYNEQFF | TGTGCCAGCAGCTTAGGACGGGGGATTTACAATGAGCAGTTCTTC
TRBJ2-6 | TRBV6-1 | TRBD1 | NA | CASSRTGSSGANVLTF | TGTGCCAGCAGTCGGACAGGCAGCTCTGGGGCCAACGTCCTGACTTTC